This TCR beta chain originates from a study of neurological immune-mediated disorders. Germline-derived CDR1 and CDR2 are MNHNY and SVGAGI (reference sequence). V was cut by 10 bases and J by 8 bases, with 24 bases left in between. CDR3 size: 16 residues. This clonotype was counted at least ten times. Its antigen is not identified. Whole-study results and caveats: No sharing of CDR3 amino acid sequences was observed among expanded clones across subjects, suggesting private repertoires in all groups.

As for the cDNA, it was generated by 5'RACE with 10-nucleotide random UMIs. From 15-18 subjects, every sequencing run obtained over 190 million TCR-beta sequences. TCRdb recomputed calls from the 5' RACE reads with MiXCR, one row per CDR3 protein. The sample holds tens of thousands of distinct CDR3 sequences, roughly 15% seen once. The rearrangement joins TRBV6-6 to TRBJ1-6, with a tentative D call TRBD1 (5 bases). The receptor comes from a man between 65 and 85 years old in good health. Input material: PBMCs. This chain's CDR3 is CATTGSGHRSYSPLHF. The CDR3 DNA reads TGTGCCACCACCGGAAGCGGACACAGGAGTTATTCACCCCTCCACTTT.